What follows are 6 T cell receptor beta chains derived from one specimen sequenced in a study of blood T cell repertoires in COVID-19. The repertoire was sequenced with immunoSEQ multiplex PCR; TCRdb's copy has only in-frame clones and lacks some. There are about 160,000 clones in the sample; approximately 85% occur only once, and approximately 10% lies in the top ten. Sequenced input: peripheral blood. These receptors all come from a man aged 60 to 69 with active or convalescent COVID-19.

The rearrangement joins TRBV6-5 to TRBJ2-5, with 8 bases that match TRBD1. This CDR3 comprises 16 residues. CDR1 is MNHEY, CDR2 SVGAGI, per germline. After removal of 0 bases from V and 5 bases from J, the junction contained 8 bases not matched to a gene. CDR3 nucleotide sequence: TGTGCCAGCAGTTACTCCTTCATGACAGGGGACGAGACCCAGTACTTC. It specifies CASSYSFMTGDETQYF.

The rearrangement uses TRBV28 and TRBJ1-5; weak D call: TRBD1 (5 bases). The CDR3 consists of 13 residues. Trimming stripped 2 bases from V and 4 bases from J, with 6 bases between. The germline CDR1 and CDR2 sequences are MDHEN and SYDVKM. The CDR3 nucleotides are TGTGCCAGCAGTTTAACAGGTAATCAGCCCCAGCATTTT. Protein: CASSLTGNQPQHF.

The chain carries TRBV13 and TRBJ1-6; TRBD1 matches 8 bases. V gave up 4 bases and J gave up 5 bases; unmatched junction bases: 1. This CDR3 has 14 amino acids. CDR1 and CDR2 from the germline V gene are PRHDT and FYEKMQ (reference sequence). The CDR3 loop is CASSSTGDNSPLHF. For the CDR3, the DNA is TGTGCCAGCAGCTCGACAGGGGATAATTCACCCCTCCACTTT.

This chain uses TRBV18 with TRBJ1-5, with 9 bases identical to TRBD1. V gave up 4 bases and J gave up 6 bases; unmatched junction bases: 7. Germline V gene data show CDR1 as KGHSH and CDR2 as LQKENI. This CDR3 comprises 15 residues. The CDR3 loop reads CASSREQGAGQPQHF. CDR3 bases: TGTGCCAGCTCACGGGAACAGGGGGCGGGTCAGCCCCAGCATTTT.

The chain employs TRBV6-5 and TRBJ1-6; 7 nucleotides match TRBD1. The CDR3 is 14 residues long. V was pared by 10 bases and J by 4 bases, with 7 bases of the junction left unmatched. CDR1 is MNHEY and CDR2 is SVGAGI in the germline V gene. CDR3 in DNA: TGTGCCACACGCCGGGACAGTTATAATTCACCCCTCCACTTT. This translates into CATRRDSYNSPLHF.

The rearrangement uses TRBV19 and TRBJ1-2; the D gene is possibly TRBD1 (6 bases). V was shortened by 1 base and J by 4 bases, with 13 bases between the two germline ends. The CDR3 is made up of 15 amino acids. Germline CDR1 LNHDA, CDR2 SQIVND (reference sequence). The chain's CDR3 is CASSIGGGRIYGYTF. The CDR3 DNA reads TGTGCCAGTAGTATAGGCGGGGGGCGCATCTATGGCTACACCTTC.